Below, 19 T cell receptor beta chains from the same sample are listed, as sequenced in a study of cytomegalovirus exposure and HLA in healthy donors. PCR employed 60 Vbeta and 13 Jbeta primers. Measured with immunoSEQ multiplex PCR; TCRdb has only the in-frame clones, and not every one. This sample yields 140,000 to 150,000 clones, of which roughly 85% are seen a single time; 1.5% to 2% belongs to the top ten. Sequenced sample: PBMCs. These TCRs come from a woman aged 30 to 39 in good health and CMV-seronegative.

This chain joins TRBV4-1 and TRBJ1-1; D call uncertain. Looked up from germline, CDR1 is MGHRA and CDR2 is YSYEKL. Trimming shortened V by 4 bases and J by 4 bases, and 10 bases separated the two germline ends. The CDR3 is 13 amino acids. CDR3 bases: TGCGCCAGCAGCCCCTCGGTCCTCACTGAAGCTTTCTTT. This encodes CASSPSVLTEAFF.

The CDR3 nucleotides are TGTGCCAGCAGCCATCCGGGACAAGGGGGCTATGGCTACACCTTC. Residues: CASSHPGQGGYGYTF. V is TRBV11-1 and J is TRBJ1-2; possibly TRBD1 for D (6 bases). Trimming took 5 bases from V and 4 from J, leaving 17 bases between them. The CDR3 length is 15 residues. Germline-derived CDR1 and CDR2 are SGHAT and FQDESV (reference sequence).

The chain links TRBV10-3 to TRBJ2-7; the match to TRBD1 covers 7 bases. The CDR3 extends over 14 amino acids. V shed 4 bases and J 3 bases; nucleotides not matched to a gene: 6. Germline CDR1 is ENHRY and CDR2 is SYGVKD. Here the CDR3 DNA reads TGTGCCATCAGTGTAGGGACAGAAAACTACGAGCAGTACTTC. It yields the protein CAISVGTENYEQYF.

This clone was counted once. The chain is built from TRBV19 and TRBJ1-1, with D perhaps matching TRBD1 (5 bases). The CDR3 runs 15 residues. Germline V lookup: CDR1 LNHDA, CDR2 SQIVND (reference sequence). Trimming cost V 6 bases and J 3 bases, with 17 bases left between them. CDR3 bases: TGTGCCAGTAGGGACGTTGGGGGGGTTGACACTGAAGCTTTCTTT. It yields the protein CASRDVGGVDTEAFF.

The V gene is TRBV30, the J gene TRBJ2-5; no reliable D call. V was cut by 1 base and J by 2 bases, with 8 bases left in between. The CDR3 loop spans 13 amino acids. CDR1 and CDR2 (germline): GTSNPN, SVGIG (reference sequence). This CDR3 reads CAWSGSLQETQYF. CDR3 DNA sequence: TGTGCCTGGAGTGGGAGTCTGCAAGAGACCCAGTACTTC.

The genes are TRBV7-2 and TRBJ1-3; D gene ambiguous. This CDR3 is 15 amino acids long. Germline V gives CDR1 SGHTA, CDR2 FQGNSA. The V and J ends lost 0 bases and 1 base respectively, with 7 bases between them. The CDR3 protein is CASSLAPGSGNTIYF. The CDR3 bases are TGTGCCAGCAGCTTAGCACCCGGTTCTGGAAACACCATATATTTT.

V is TRBV5-6 and J is TRBJ2-7; D perhaps matches TRBD2 (7 bases). CDR3 size: 15 residues. Deletions cut 3 bases from V and 2 bases from J, with 15 bases between. The germline CDR1 and CDR2 sequences are SGHDT and YYEEEE. This CDR3 reads CASSWPGGLPYEQYF. CDR3 nucleotide sequence: TGTGCCAGCAGCTGGCCCGGGGGGCTTCCCTACGAGCAGTACTTC.

The V call is TRBV9, the J call TRBJ2-1; unclear D gene. The ends were cut back, 3 bases at V and 5 bases at J, with 18 bases in the middle. The CDR3 contains 16 residues. The germline V gene has CDR1 SGDLS and CDR2 YYNGEE. The CDR3 bases are TGTGCCAGCAGCGCCGACTTCCGGCCTCCTGACAATGAGCAGTTCTTC. Its translation: CASSADFRPPDNEQFF.

This rearrangement joins TRBV19 to TRBJ2-1; 7 nucleotides agree with TRBD1. J gave up 8 bases and V 4 bases, and 8 bases lay outside the gene matches. The CDR3 consists of 14 residues. The germline gives CDR1 LNHDA, CDR2 SQIVND (reference sequence). CDR3 sequence (DNA): TGTGCCAGTAGTAGCGCTGACAGGGTCGATGAGCAGTTCTTC. Translation gives CASSSADRVDEQFF.

The V call is TRBV5-6, the J call TRBJ1-4; possibly TRBD1 for D (6 bases). Germline V gene sequence: CDR1 SGHDT, CDR2 YYEEEE. V was trimmed by 3 bases and J by 5 bases, leaving 17 bases between them. This CDR3 has 16 amino acids. The CDR3 protein is CASSWEGRTDNEKLFF. Written as DNA, the CDR3 is TGTGCCAGCAGCTGGGAAGGCAGGACAGACAATGAAAAACTGTTTTTT.

The chain links TRBV9 to TRBJ2-7, with D tentatively TRBD2 (6 bases). The V gene lost 4 bases and the J gene lost 0 bases, with 8 bases spanning the gap. The CDR3 is 13 amino acids. Germline assignment: CDR1 SGDLS and CDR2 YYNGEE. In nucleotides, the CDR3 is TGTGCCAGCAGCCGGGGGAACTCCTACGAGCAGTACTTC. Translating it yields CASSRGNSYEQYF.

This clone was picked up a small number of times. The V and J genes are TRBV29-1 and TRBJ1-1, with TRBD1 matching over 7 bases. Germline assignment: CDR1 SQVTM and CDR2 ANQGSEA. V dropped 6 bases and J dropped 1; count of bases not matched to a gene: 5. The CDR3 is 13 amino acids. CDR3 residues: CSVEGQTNTEAFF. For the CDR3, the DNA is TGCAGCGTGGAGGGACAGACGAACACTGAAGCTTTCTTT. The whole variable domain, filled in from reference TRBV29-1 and TRBJ1-1, reads SAVISQKPSRDICQRGTSLTIQCQVDSQVTMMFWYRQQPGQSLTLIATANQGSEATYESGFVIDKFPISRPNLTFSTLTVSNMSPEDSSIYLCSVEGQTNTEAFFGQGTRLTVV.

V gene TRBV7-2 combines with J gene TRBJ2-1; TRBD2 is a possible D gene (5 bases). The CDR3 spans 15 residues. The V end lost 2 bases, the J end lost 6 bases, and 14 bases lay between the germline ends. Germline CDR1 SGHTA, CDR2 FQGNSA. Written as DNA, the CDR3 is TGTGCCAGCAGCTTATCCGGGGTCGGGTCCAATGAGCAGTTCTTC. This codes for CASSLSGVGSNEQFF.

The DNA of the CDR3 is TGTGCCAGCAGTTTGTTGACTAGCGGGGGGTATAAGCTTGAGCAGTTCTTC. Protein product: CASSLLTSGGYKLEQFF. This chain joins TRBV28 and TRBJ2-1; 13 nucleotides align to TRBD2. CDR1 and CDR2 from the germline V gene are MDHEN and SYDVKM. The V segment lost 3 bases and the J segment 9 bases; nucleotides outside the gene matches: 11. CDR3 length: 17 amino acids.

V usage is TRBV15 and J usage is TRBJ1-2; maybe TRBD1 (5 bases). Deletions cut 2 bases from V and 4 bases from J, with 14 bases between. Germline V gene lookup returns CDR1 LNHNV and CDR2 YYDKDF (reference sequence). This CDR3 spans 15 amino acids. The CDR3: CATSRRGEGSYGYTF. In DNA, the CDR3 is TGTGCCACCAGCAGACGGGGGGAGGGCTCCTATGGCTACACCTTC.

This clone was counted between two and nine times. The chain employs TRBV30 and TRBJ2-3; 11 bases agree with TRBD1. Trimming cost V 1 base and J 1 base; bases outside gene matches: 10. Per the germline V gene, CDR1 is GTSNPN and CDR2 is SVGIG (reference sequence). The CDR3 has 18 residues. CDR3 nucleotides: TGTGCCTGGAGTGGATCAGGGACAGGGGGTCGCGGCACAGATACGCAGTATTTT. This sequence encodes CAWSGSGTGGRGTDTQYF.

The chain recombines TRBV25-1 with TRBJ2-7; TRBD1 might be the D (6 bases). The CDR3 has 15 residues. V shed 1 base and J shed 4 bases, with 14 bases lying between them. Looked up from germline, CDR1 is MGHDK and CDR2 is SYGVNS. CDR3 amino acids: CASSESNRVRYEQYF. CDR3 DNA: TGTGCCAGCAGTGAATCCAACAGGGTCCGGTACGAGCAGTACTTC.

This chain joins TRBV4-1 and TRBJ1-1; TRBD1 agrees at 9 bases. The junction had 2 bases not matched to a gene; V was cut back by 0 bases and J by 3 bases. The V gene's germline CDR1 is MGHRA and CDR2 YSYEKL. The CDR3 covers 15 residues. The CDR3 here is CASSQEGTGYTEAFF. The CDR3 DNA is TGCGCCAGCAGCCAAGAAGGGACAGGGTACACTGAAGCTTTCTTT.

This chain joins TRBV5-1 and TRBJ2-1; the match to TRBD1 covers 12 bases. The V and J ends lost 4 bases and 4 bases, in that order; junction bases with no gene match: 3. From germline, CDR1 is SGHRS and CDR2 YFSETQ. The CDR3 sequence is 15 residues long. CDR3 bases: TGCGCCAGCAGCAGGGGACAGGGGGCTTACAATGAGCAGTTCTTC. It codes for CASSRGQGAYNEQFF.